These 5 T cell receptor beta chains were sequenced from one sample in a study of T cells in Graves' hyperthyroidism and ophthalmopathy. RNA transcripts provided the source from which TCR beta CDR3 regions were amplified. When the TCR CDR3 underwent first-round RT-PCR, the HTBI primer set was used. Each CDR3 protein is one row after TCRdb ran MiXCR on the multiplex PCR reads. The sample holds 350,000 or so distinct CDR3 sequences, roughly a fifth seen once. Sequencing was carried out using blood. All receptors come from a woman between 50 and 59 years old with Graves' hyperthyroidism.

The chain combines TRBV29-1 with TRBJ2-7; tentatively, D is TRBD1 or TRBD2 (5 bases each). V was cut by 6 bases and J by 2 bases, with 11 bases left in between. This CDR3 comprises 12 residues. Per the germline V gene, CDR1 is SQVTM and CDR2 is ANQGSEA. The CDR3 region is CSVGTTAYEQYF. The CDR3 DNA follows: TGCAGCGTGGGGACGACCGCCTACGAGCAGTACTTC.

This clonotype was seen repeatedly, ten times or more. The chain recombines TRBV18 with TRBJ2-2, with TRBD2 matching over 10 bases. Germline values: CDR1 KGHSH, CDR2 LQKENI. J lost 6 bases, V lost 0 bases, and 4 bases had no gene match. This CDR3 has 16 amino acids. The CDR3 nucleotides read TGTGCCAGCTCACCACCGGCTAGCGGGAGCGCCGGGGAGCTGTTTTTT. Encoded protein: CASSPPASGSAGELFF.

In its sample, this clonotype was seen a few times. The rearrangement joins TRBV10-2 to TRBJ1-2; 8 bases are shared with TRBD1. Germline V lookup: CDR1 WSHSY, CDR2 SAAADI. The CDR3 is 14 residues long. Trimming took 8 bases from V and 0 from J; bases not matched to a gene: 5. CDR3 nucleotide sequence: TGCGCCAGCTGGGACAGGAGTTCTAACTATGGCTACACCTTC. Amino acids: CASWDRSSNYGYTF.

In its sample, this clonotype was seen many times. The chain joins TRBV30 to TRBJ2-7; 10 bases map to TRBD1. The ends lost 5 bases at V and 4 bases at J; junction bases unmatched: 8. The CDR3 consists of 14 residues. Looked up from germline, CDR1 is GTSNPN and CDR2 is SVGIG (reference sequence). The DNA for the CDR3 is TGTGCCTGGGGGAGCGGGACAGGGGTTTACGAGCAGTACTTC. This gives the protein CAWGSGTGVYEQYF.

Worth noting for this clonotype: With a much larger clone just one base away, this may be a read error. V gene TRBV14 combines with J gene TRBJ1-1; D uncertain. The CDR3 consists of 13 residues. The germline gives CDR1 SGHDN, CDR2 FVKESK. V lost 1 base, J lost 2 bases, and 5 bases lay in between. CDR3 protein: CASSQGHNTEAFF. The CDR3 DNA is TGTGCCAGCAGCCAAGGACACAACACTGAAGCTTTCTTT.